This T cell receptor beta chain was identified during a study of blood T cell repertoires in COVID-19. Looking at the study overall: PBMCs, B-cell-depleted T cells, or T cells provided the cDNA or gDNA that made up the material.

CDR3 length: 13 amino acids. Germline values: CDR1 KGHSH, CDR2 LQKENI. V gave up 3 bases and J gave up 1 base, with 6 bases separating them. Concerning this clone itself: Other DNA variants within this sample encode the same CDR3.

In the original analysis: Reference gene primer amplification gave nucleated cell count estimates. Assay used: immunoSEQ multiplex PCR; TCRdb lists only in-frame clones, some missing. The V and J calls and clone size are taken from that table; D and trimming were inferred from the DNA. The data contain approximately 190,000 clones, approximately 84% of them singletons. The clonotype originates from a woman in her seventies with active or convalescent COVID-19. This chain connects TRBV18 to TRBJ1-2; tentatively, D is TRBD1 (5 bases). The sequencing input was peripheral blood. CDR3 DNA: TGTGCCAGCTCACCGGGGGGTAACTATGGCTACACCTTC. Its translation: CASSPGGNYGYTF.